One and the same sample provided the 15 T cell receptor beta chains below, sequenced in a study of T cells after yellow fever vaccination (dated by TCRdb to between 2017 and 2020). The library came from 5' RACE. These reads were obtained on an Illumina NovaSeq 6000. TCRdb's own reprocessing of the public reads used fastp at Q25 and MiXCR and kept productive beta chains. Each record represents a unique CDR3 protein, reported with the most common genes and DNA among its rows. This sample gives some 290,000 distinct CDR3 sequences in total; about 10% of them show up just once. The ten most abundant clones make up under 4% of the sample. The meaning of the sample's treatment or condition label: live attenuated yellow fever vaccine strain. The specimen comprised CD4+ T cells sorted from PBMCs, sampled 45 days after the yellow fever booster vaccination. These receptors were collected from a man in his late teens or twenties who received the YFV17D yellow fever vaccine.

The J gene is TRBJ1-2, the V gene TRBV12-3 or TRBV12-4; D gene uncertain. This CDR3 spans 13 amino acids. V was clipped by 7 bases and J by 8 bases, with 17 bases between them. CDR3 sequence (DNA): TGTGCCAGCACTGTAGGGTGGGCACGCGGCTACACCTTC. It encodes CASTVGWARGYTF.

This clonotype was observed a few times. This chain joins TRBV4-3 and TRBJ1-6, with D possibly matching TRBD1 (6 bases). The V gene lost 0 bases and the J gene lost 14 bases, with 20 bases spanning the gap. CDR1 and CDR2 (germline): LGHNA, YSLEER. This CDR3 has 16 amino acids. The CDR3: CASSQETDRFPGTLHF. CDR3 coding DNA: TGCGCCAGCAGCCAAGAGACCGACAGGTTCCCCGGAACCCTCCACTTT.

This clonotype turned up a few times. The chain is built from TRBV24-1 and TRBJ2-3; 8 bases align to TRBD1. Germline trimming cut 4 bases from V and 1 base from J; bases unmatched to any gene: 3. The CDR3 consists of 15 residues. Germline V lookup: CDR1 KGHDR, CDR2 SFDVKD. This chain's CDR3 is CATSEPGGGTDTQYF. CDR3 bases: TGTGCCACCAGTGAACCAGGGGGCGGCACAGATACGCAGTATTTT.

The chain combines TRBV30 with TRBJ1-2, with 9 positions matching TRBD1. V was pared by 3 bases and J by 4 bases, with 3 bases of the junction left unmatched. The germline CDR1 and CDR2 sequences are GTSNPN and SVGIG (reference sequence). The CDR3 length is 13 residues. The CDR3 loop is CAWSGQGIYGYTF. As DNA, the CDR3 is TGTGCCTGGAGCGGACAGGGGATCTATGGCTACACCTTC.

The chain is built from TRBV7-2 and TRBJ2-7, with D tentatively TRBD2 (6 bases). Trimming shortened V by 4 bases and J by 2 bases, and 15 bases separated the two germline ends. The CDR3 runs 15 residues. CDR1 and CDR2 from the germline V gene are SGHTA and FQGNSA. In DNA form, the CDR3 reads TGTGCCAGCAGCTCACCGGGACTCCCCCCCTACGAGCAGTACTTC. Amino acid sequence: CASSSPGLPPYEQYF.

This chain connects TRBV7-2 to TRBJ2-1, with TRBD1 as a possible D gene (5 bases). Trimming stripped 3 bases from V and 7 bases from J, with 13 bases between. This CDR3 has 14 amino acids. Germline V gene data show CDR1 as SGHTA and CDR2 as FQGNSA. In DNA, the CDR3 is TGTGCCAGCAGCTTGGTTTCCAGGGTGAATGAGCAGTTCTTC. Encoded protein: CASSLVSRVNEQFF.

This clonotype was found a few times. V gene TRBV20-1 combines with J gene TRBJ2-3, with D maybe TRBD2 (7 bases). There are 15 residues in the CDR3. The V end was cut by 6 bases, the J end by 4 bases, with 20 bases between. Germline V gene lookup returns CDR1 DFQATT and CDR2 SNEGSKA (reference sequence). The CDR3 reads CSALLGGAFADTQYF. Here the CDR3 DNA reads TGCAGTGCCCTTCTGGGGGGGGCCTTCGCAGATACGCAGTATTTT.

This clonotype has only a few counts. The chain uses TRBV7-2 and TRBJ2-1; D remains unclear. The V gene's germline CDR1 is SGHTA and CDR2 FQGNSA. V shed 8 bases and J shed 10 bases, with 24 bases lying between them. The CDR3 covers 15 residues. The CDR3 reads CASCRAVPSIWEQFF. CDR3 DNA: TGTGCCAGCTGCCGGGCGGTCCCCTCTATTTGGGAGCAGTTCTTC.

This clonotype has at least ten counts. The CDR3 loop is CSVDRGGTDTQYF. The CDR3 DNA reads TGCAGCGTTGACCGGGGGGGCACAGATACGCAGTATTTT. The rearrangement uses TRBV29-1 and TRBJ2-3, with 7 bases identical to TRBD2. The CDR3 loop spans 13 amino acids. V gave up 3 bases and J gave up 1 base; unmatched junction bases: 1. The germline gives CDR1 SQVTM, CDR2 ANQGSEA.

This clonotype was detected ten times or more. The chain uses TRBV7-2 and TRBJ2-1; TRBD2 matches at 10 bases. CDR1 is SGHTA and CDR2 is FQGNSA in the germline V gene. Unmatched junction bases numbered 10, after V lost 5 bases and J lost 0 bases. This CDR3 comprises 18 residues. The CDR3, as DNA: TGTGCCAGCAGCCTCGCCGTAGCGGGGGGAGACTCCTACAATGAGCAGTTCTTC. Protein product: CASSLAVAGGDSYNEQFF.

This clonotype came up a few times. The V gene is TRBV7-9, the J gene TRBJ2-5; TRBD2 matches 7 bases. V lost 2 bases to trimming and J lost 1 base; unmatched junction nucleotides: 10. CDR1 and CDR2 from the germline V gene are SEHNR and FQNEAQ (reference sequence). This CDR3 comprises 17 residues. As DNA, the CDR3 is TGTGCCAGCAGCTTACGCCAAGCGGGGAGGGGCCAAGAGACCCAGTACTTC. Its translation: CASSLRQAGRGQETQYF.

V and J are TRBV9 and TRBJ2-6, with TRBD1 as a possible D gene (6 bases). The CDR3 is 17 residues long. V lost 4 bases and J lost 0, with 14 bases in between. Germline V gives CDR1 SGDLS, CDR2 YYNGEE. The CDR3 DNA reads TGTGCCAGCAGCCTGGGGGCAGGAGTCTCTGGGGCCAACGTCCTGACTTTC. This translates into CASSLGAGVSGANVLTF.

V is TRBV29-1 and J is TRBJ2-3; 8 bases agree with TRBD2. The CDR3 loop spans 14 amino acids. Germline V gene sequence: CDR1 SQVTM, CDR2 ANQGSEA. Losses at the gene ends were 2 bases for V and 4 bases for J; bases not matched to a gene: 5. The CDR3 DNA reads as TGCAGCGTTGAACCGGGGGGGCCCGCAGATACGCAGTATTTT. It yields the protein CSVEPGGPADTQYF.

This clonotype was counted ten times or more. The CDR3 bases are TGCGCCAGCAGCTTCCGACGTAGGTCCTACAATGAGCAGTTCTTC. Translating gives CASSFRRRSYNEQFF. The chain employs TRBV5-1 and TRBJ2-1; D uncertain. The CDR3 has 15 amino acids. The V end was cut by 2 bases, the J end by 1 base, with 10 bases between. From germline, CDR1 is SGHRS and CDR2 YFSETQ.

This chain connects TRBV9 to TRBJ1-4; the D is unclear. There are 16 residues in the CDR3. V lost 1 base, J lost 6 bases, and 16 bases lay in between. Germline V gene sequence: CDR1 SGDLS, CDR2 YYNGEE. The CDR3 sequence: CASSVKPYQVDEKLFF. CDR3 sequence (DNA): TGTGCCAGCAGCGTAAAACCTTATCAGGTAGATGAAAAACTGTTTTTT.